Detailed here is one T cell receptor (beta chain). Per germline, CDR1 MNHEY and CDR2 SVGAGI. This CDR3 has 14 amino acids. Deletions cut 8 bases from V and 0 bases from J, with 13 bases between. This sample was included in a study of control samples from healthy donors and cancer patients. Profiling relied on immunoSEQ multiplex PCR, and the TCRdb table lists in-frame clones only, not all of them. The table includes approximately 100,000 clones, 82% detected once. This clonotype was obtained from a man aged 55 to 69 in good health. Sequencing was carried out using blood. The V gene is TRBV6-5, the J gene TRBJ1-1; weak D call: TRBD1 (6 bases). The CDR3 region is CASRRQEMNTEAFF. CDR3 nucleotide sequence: TGTGCCAGCCGGCGACAGGAAATGAACACTGAAGCTTTCTTT.